This passage covers 5 T cell receptor beta chains from one sample sequenced in a study of HIV-infected children after antiretroviral therapy interruption. RNA-based 3' RACE libraries used unique molecular identifiers. TCRdb itself ran the 3' RACE reads through MiXCR, one entry per CDR3 protein. The data show about 89,000 distinct CDR3 sequences, less than 7% seen once. Treatment meaning: PENTA 11 planned treatment interruption arm or continuous ART arm. Sample: CD45RA+ CD4+ T cells from PBMCs, pooled from several time points, taken from a donor given antiretroviral therapy, either interrupted or continuous. Subset in this sample: naive CD4+ CD45RA+ CD45RO- T cells. These receptors all stem from a pool of human donors with HIV.

Comment on this clonotype: This may stem from a read error, because a much larger clone lies one nucleotide away. V usage is TRBV4-1 and J usage is TRBJ2-5; 9 bases agree with TRBD2. This CDR3 is built from 13 residues. CDR1 is MGHRA, CDR2 YSYEKL, per germline. CDR3 protein: CVSGGLVQETQYF. CDR3 nucleotide sequence: TGCGTCAGCGGGGGGCTCGTCCAAGAGACCCAGTACTTC.

This clonotype has a count of ten or more. The CDR3 protein is CASCPGGNTGELFF. Here the CDR3 DNA reads TGTGCCAGCTGTCCGGGGGGGAACACCGGGGAGCTGTTTTTT. The chain carries TRBV28 and TRBJ2-2, with 7 positions matching TRBD2. V trimming: 8 bases; J trimming: 1 base; junction bases outside the gene matches: 4. Germline-derived CDR1 and CDR2 are MDHEN and SYDVKM. This CDR3 contains 14 residues.

This clonotype occurred many times. The genes are TRBV4-1 and TRBJ1-2, with D perhaps matching TRBD1 (5 bases). Germline V lookup: CDR1 MGHRA, CDR2 YSYEKL. The CDR3 loop spans 14 amino acids. Trimming took off 4 bases at V and 6 bases at J, with 15 bases between the two ends. The CDR3: CASSPPGRPDGYTF. CDR3 DNA: TGCGCCAGCAGCCCCCCGGGGCGTCCTGATGGCTACACCTTC.

The chain employs TRBV20-1 and TRBJ1-4; weak D call: TRBD1 (6 bases). The CDR3 spans 15 residues. Germline V CDR1 and CDR2: DFQATT, SNEGSKA (reference sequence). V was trimmed by 3 bases and J by 8 bases, leaving 19 bases between them. CDR3 DNA: TGCAGTGCTAGGGGACCACAGGGAAGGGGGGAAAAACTGTTTTTT. Its translation is CSARGPQGRGEKLFF.

This clonotype was counted ten times or more. This rearrangement joins TRBV27 to TRBJ2-3; 7 nucleotides agree with TRBD1. This CDR3 contains 16 residues. J gave up 4 bases and V 2 bases, and 9 bases lay outside the gene matches. Germline CDR1 reads MNHEY; CDR2 reads SMNVEV (reference sequence). CDR3: CASSLQQGWWPDTQYF. DNA for the CDR3: TGTGCCAGCAGTTTACAACAGGGGTGGTGGCCAGATACGCAGTATTTT.